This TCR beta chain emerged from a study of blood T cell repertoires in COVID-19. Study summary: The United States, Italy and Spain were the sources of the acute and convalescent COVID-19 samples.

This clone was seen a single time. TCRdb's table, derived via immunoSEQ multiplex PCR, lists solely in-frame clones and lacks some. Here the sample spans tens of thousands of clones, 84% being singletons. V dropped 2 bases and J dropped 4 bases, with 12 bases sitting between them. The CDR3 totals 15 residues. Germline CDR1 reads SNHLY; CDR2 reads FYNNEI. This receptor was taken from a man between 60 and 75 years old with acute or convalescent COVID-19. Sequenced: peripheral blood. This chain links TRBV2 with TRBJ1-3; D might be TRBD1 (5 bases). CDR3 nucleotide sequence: TGTGCCAGCAGTGAAAGTGGGGCTCCCGGAAACACCATATATTTT. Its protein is CASSESGAPGNTIYF.